This T cell receptor (beta chain) was captured by sequencing in a study of blood T cell repertoires in COVID-19. Study in general: The analysed material was cDNA or gDNA that came from T cells, B-cell-depleted T cells, or PBMCs.

Trimming removed 11 bases from V and 6 bases from J; junction bases left unmatched: 19. CDR1 and CDR2 from the germline V gene are LNHDA and SQIVND (reference sequence). The CDR3 has 17 residues. Authors' processing steps: From reference gene primer amplification, estimates of nucleated cell counts were derived. Assay: immunoSEQ multiplex PCR; the TCRdb copy retains only in-frame clones and omits some. For V, J and clone size, that table is used; D and trimming come from the DNA. The sample includes over 200,000 clones, more than 75% seen only once; the top ten take around 9.1%. Material for sequencing was peripheral blood. The chain recombines TRBV19 with TRBJ2-1, with 10 bases identical to TRBD2. The clonotype comes from a man between 35 and 55 years old who had recovered from COVID-19. The CDR3 is CARTRVGKRGGSNEQFF. The CDR3 DNA sequence: TGTGCCCGTACGCGGGTAGGAAAGCGGGGGGGCTCCAATGAGCAGTTCTTC. The variable domain in full, completed from reference TRBV19 and TRBJ2-1, reads DGGITQSPKYLFRKEGQNVTLSCEQNLNHDAMYWYRQDPGQGLRLIYYSQIVNDFQKGDIAEGYSVSREKKESFPLTVTSAQKNPTAFYLCARTRVGKRGGSNEQFFGPGTRLTVL.